This entry concerns a single TCR beta chain. Germline CDR1 reads SEHNR; CDR2 reads FQNEAQ (reference sequence). V was clipped by 5 bases and J by 2 bases, with 18 bases between them. The CDR3 is 17 amino acids. The sample comes from a study of blood T cell repertoires in COVID-19. Study details: The United States, Italy and Spain supplied acute and convalescent COVID-19 samples. T cells, B-cell-depleted T cells, or PBMCs provided the cDNA or gDNA that served as material.

Authors' analysis steps: How many nucleated cells were present was estimated from reference gene primer amplification. Profiling relied on immunoSEQ multiplex PCR, and the TCRdb table lists in-frame clones only, not all of them. V, J and clone size are those of that table, while D and trimming were read from the DNA. Of about 200,000 clones listed, roughly 82% are singletons. Sequenced material: peripheral blood. This receptor was obtained from a human donor in a cohort sampled during active COVID-19. This chain joins TRBV7-9 and TRBJ1-4, with TRBD1 as a possible D gene (6 bases). CDR3 DNA sequence: TGTGCCAGCAGCCATAACGGGAGGGGGACTACTAATGAAAAACTGTTTTTT. Translating it yields CASSHNGRGTTNEKLFF. Full variable domain (rest looked up from reference TRBV7-9 and TRBJ1-4): DTGVSQNPRHKITKRGQNVTFRCDPISEHNRLYWYRQTLGQGPEFLTYFQNEAQLEKSRLLSDRFSAERPKGSFSTLEIQRTEQGDSAMYLCASSHNGRGTTNEKLFFGSGTQLSVL.